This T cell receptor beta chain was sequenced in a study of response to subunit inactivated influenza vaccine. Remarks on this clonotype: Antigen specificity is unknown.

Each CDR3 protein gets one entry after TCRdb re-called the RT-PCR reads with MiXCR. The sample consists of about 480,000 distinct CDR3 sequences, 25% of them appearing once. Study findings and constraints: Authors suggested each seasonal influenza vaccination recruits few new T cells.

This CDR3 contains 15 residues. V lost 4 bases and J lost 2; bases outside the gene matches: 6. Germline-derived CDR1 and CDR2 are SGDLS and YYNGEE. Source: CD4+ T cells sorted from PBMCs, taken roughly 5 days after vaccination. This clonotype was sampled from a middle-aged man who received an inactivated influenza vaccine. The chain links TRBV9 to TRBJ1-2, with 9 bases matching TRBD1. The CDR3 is CASSPAGTGNYGYTF. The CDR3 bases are TGTGCCAGCAGCCCCGCCGGGACAGGGAACTATGGCTACACCTTC. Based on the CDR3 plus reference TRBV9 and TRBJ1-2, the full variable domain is DSGVTQTPKHLITATGQRVTLRCSPRSGDLSVYWYQQSLDQGLQFLIQYYNGEERAKGNILERFSAQQFPDLHSELNLSSLELGDSALYFCASSPAGTGNYGYTFGSGTRLTVV.